This TCR beta chain was found in a study of cytomegalovirus exposure and HLA in healthy donors (dated by TCRdb to between 2016 and 2019). A note on the overall study: An earlier analysis of some 620 of the donors reported 276 Gb of sequence data and some 110 million unique TCR beta sequences obtained from approximately 180 million T cells. Among almost 400 genotyped donors of the cohort, an average of approximately 230,000 unique TCR beta nucleotide sequences were sequenced per donor, roughly a sixth of them non-productive. Every repertoire in the discovery cohort had been generated on one and the same sequencing platform. The study aimed to test whether cataloging public T cell receptors could reveal signatures of past pathogen exposure. Rather than drawing on any new phenotypic data, the later analysis identified candidate immune exposures from TCR beta sequences and the way those sequences occurred across donors. The study used immunosequencing to profile the T cell repertoires of approximately 630 subjects and linked those repertoires to cytomegalovirus serostatus. In a later analysis, previously published TCR beta repertoires from some 640 donors were re-analyzed and high-resolution HLA genotyping was added so that TCR occurrence patterns could be studied. Typing coverage varied by locus: about 620-640 donors for A, B, C, DRB1 and DQB1; some 520 for DQA1; more than 600 for DPA1; approximately 470 for DPB1. Donor age, sex, ethnicity and CMV serostatus were compiled together with the repertoire data. Genome-wide SNP genotypes for about 55% of the roughly 670 donors were used in a later genetic analysis, which treated that subset as a discovery cohort. Besides the first cohort of more than 650 subjects, a separate validation cohort made up of over a hundred different subjects was used. Of the roughly 400 genotyped donors, over 70% fell in the genetic ancestry cluster associated with self-reported Caucasian donors. Because of strong linkage in the cohort, a handful of DR-DQ haplotypes were treated as single units for association and clustering. An earlier analysis of fewer than 700 of the donors applied high-throughput TCR beta sequencing to assess whether each TCR beta V gene segment acted as functional or pseudogenic. Class I and class II HLA loci were covered by the typing at four-digit resolution. High-throughput TCR immunosequencing, statistical association of individual TCRs with disease status, and machine learning were combined to predict cytomegalovirus infection status. An early release covering about 600 HLA-typed donors comprised around 300 gigabases of sequencing data and 85 million to 100 million unique TCR sequences.

General findings and caveats noted by the study authors: HLA typing was unavailable for some donors at each locus, so association tests used only the typed subset. In a later genetic analysis, fewer N-insertions in productive TCRs were reported among donors in an Asian-associated ancestry cluster than the roughly 700-donor mean. Most TCR sequences were observed very rarely across donors, whereas some public TCRs were present in many individuals. Specific HLA alleles were associated with over 15,000 TCR beta sequences at a false discovery rate of 0.05 in a later analysis. The sequencing pipeline was judged likely to have produced a cluster of highly shared sequence variants as a technical artifact. According to the authors, the approach could potentially be generalized to other disease states and immunological phenotypes. A later analysis found that most CMV-associated TCR beta chains appeared HLA-restricted, with HLA associations seemingly driven largely by CMV exposure. Three of the identified cytomegalovirus-associated TCR beta chains were confirmed in vitro to be specific for cytomegalovirus antigens. CMV serostatus was the only immune exposure information available for the cohort. Strong co-occurrence of HLA alleles, especially DR and DQ, made assigning TCR associations to individual alleles difficult. An earlier analysis of approximately 540 of the donors showed that most TCR beta V segments appeared in productive rearrangements either about 87% or about 30% of the time, which broadly matched IMGT annotations. A later analysis found that TCR association rates varied across HLA loci, with DRB1 alleles showing the most associated TCRs and HLA-C alleles the fewest. Over 15 rarely observed V segments, including chromosome 9 orphons, were excluded from the earlier analysis of some 590 of the donors because counts were too low. In a later analysis, several top co-occurrence clusters were reported to appear linked to parvovirus B19, influenza, CMV and Epstein-Barr virus. A further reported finding was that TCR beta sequences accurately predicted the HLA-A and HLA-B alleles for most subjects in the first cohort. Only TCR beta chains were sequenced in this cohort, and the absence of alpha or paired-chain data limited detectable features. In the study, around 150 TCR beta chains were listed as associated with cytomegalovirus. Correlated functional status among segregating V segments might be attributable to linkage disequilibrium, but an unknown experimental factor could not be ruled out. Compared with equally common non-associated chains, HLA-associated TCR beta chains in a later analysis were more clonally expanded and had lower generation probabilities. Some IMGT-functional V segments, including TRBV6-2 and TRBV6-3, could not be distinguished by the 87-base-pair reads and were therefore excluded. In both the original and validation cohorts, the classifier was reported to diagnose cytomegalovirus status with high specificity and sensitivity. The presence/absence analyses assumed that sequencing depth was roughly uniform across donors, and that assumption may not be true. An association between a missense DCLRE1C variant and V-gene and J-gene trimming of TCR beta chains was found in a later genetic analysis and replicated in an independent cohort.

The cohort was made up of under 800 healthy bone marrow donors. All cohort members were sampled while nominally healthy, although unrecorded immune exposures were likely present. The donor was CMV seronegative and was included in the group of hundreds of seronegative cohort members. A peripheral blood sample was collected from each donor, and TCR beta sequencing was performed on peripheral blood mononuclear cells. The Qiagen DNeasy Blood Extraction Kit was used to extract genomic DNA from the blood cell samples. As concerns this clone: It lacks a known antigen.

Including cysteine and phenylalanine, the CDR3 has 15 amino acids. Only CDR3 DNA is held: 45 bases, read in frame from base 1. The germline V gene sets CDR1 to MDHEN and CDR2 to SYDVKM. Trimming accounts for 6 bases at V and 4 bases at J, while the number of junction bases matched to no gene is 10. The library was generated by the immunoSEQ multiplex PCR assay. The multiplex PCR relied on a mix of 60 forward primers for TCR Vbeta segments and 13 reverse primers for TCR Jbeta segments. The CDR3 region of rearranged TCR beta genes was amplified from genomic DNA by a multiplex PCR assay. Amplified TCR beta libraries were sequenced as 87-base-pair reads on the Illumina HiSeq System. Per the authors' processing: Across the 600 to 700 repertoires, a later analysis counted roughly 77 million unique TCR beta chains, 9 million to 14 million of which were shared by at least two donors. Raw reads were error-corrected and collapsed into unique sequences with a nearest-neighbor algorithm that merged closely related sequences to remove PCR and sequencing errors. CDR3 sequences were aligned to IMGT reference sequences to assign V, D and J gene segments. Each retained sequence needed at least a six-nucleotide match to both a V gene segment and a J gene segment. A rearrangement counted as productive if the CDR3 had no stop codons and remained in frame with V and J, and every other rearrangement counted as non-productive. Following IMGT convention, CDR3 was defined as the stretch from the second conserved V-encoded cysteine up to the conserved J-encoded phenylalanine. In an earlier analysis of approximately 500 of the donors, sequences lacking an unambiguous match to a single V gene segment were excluded. In an earlier analysis of several hundred of the donors, V segments were called functional above 56.7% productive rearrangements and were called segregating when the between-donor standard deviation exceeded 5%. To diagnose cytomegalovirus status from the catalog of TCR beta chain sequences, a statistical classification framework was built. V and J gene assignment, in a later analysis, came from comparing TCR nucleotide sequences with IMGT/GENE-DB human TR gene sequences. The TCRdist pipeline was used in a later analysis to assign CDR3 sequences and most-parsimonious VDJ recombination scenarios. In a later analysis, each TCR beta chain was defined by its CDR3 amino acid sequence together with its V-gene family, and reads lacking a unique V-gene family were excluded. As a way to deal with suspected cross-contamination and a sequencing artifact, a later analysis dropped hundreds of nucleotide sequences that were highly shared and had low generation probability. In a later analysis, a clonal expansion index for each public chain was calculated from normalized within-repertoire ranks of inferred template counts. In a later analysis, generation probabilities were computed using a VDJ recombination model fitted to out-of-frame rearrangements, and the results were checked against IGoR. In a later analysis, hypergeometric tests were used to score TCR-TCR, TCR-HLA and TCR-CMV co-occurrence, with a repertoire-size bias correction applied to TCR pairs. In a later analysis, false discovery rates were estimated by permuting HLA or CMV assignments 20 times. In a later analysis, co-occurring TCRs were grouped using DBSCAN, with TCRdist sequence similarity added in when clustering inside HLA-allele-positive subsets. For co-occurrence clustering, repertoires with fewer than 30,000 or more than 120,000 public chains were excluded, along with five repertoires with anomalous nucleotide sharing. TCRdb's version of the immuneACCESS table is confined to in-frame rearrangements and falls short of the full clone set. An unresolved V gene accounts for under half of the shortfall where checked; the remainder is of unknown origin. V and J calls plus clone size are reproduced from that table; the DNA served to infer D and trimming. The sample's clone listing holds fewer than 150,000 clones. The ten largest make up about 3.5% of the sample.

The sequence was collected from a man aged 18 to 35 in good health and CMV-seronegative. The source material was PBMCs. The chain joins TRBV28 to TRBJ1-2; 8 junctional bases match TRBD1. The CDR3 sequence is CASRPRQGSFYGYTF. The sequenced DNA is TGTGCCAGCAGACCCCGACAGGGGTCATTCTATGGCTACACCTTC.